Below are 15 T cell receptor beta chains sequenced from a single sample in a study of technical replicates of blood from several donors. Produced via immunoSEQ multiplex PCR; TCRdb's table is partial and in-frame only. The table has approximately 31,000 clones, roughly 92% seen once. The sample taken for sequencing was PBMCs. The receptors here all came from a human donor in good health. Some clones in this sample may be carry-over from other donors' samples.

This clone showed up just once. V gene TRBV6-5 combines with J gene TRBJ2-2; D is undetermined. The CDR3 length is 14 residues. Trimming pared 7 bases from V and 8 bases from J, leaving 17 bases between. Germline V gives CDR1 MNHEY, CDR2 SVGAGI. The CDR3 DNA follows: TGTGCCAGCAAGTCCCCTACTATTTCGGGGGAGCTGTTTTTT. It yields the protein CASKSPTISGELFF.

The V call is TRBV6-4, the J call TRBJ2-3; 8 nucleotides match TRBD2. Germline assignment: CDR1 MRHNA and CDR2 SNTAGT. J gave up 5 bases and V 1 base, and 8 bases lay outside the gene matches. CDR3 size: 16 residues. The CDR3 DNA reads as TGTGCCAGCAGTGACTTGCCGGCGGGGGGACTAGATACGCAGTATTTT. It encodes CASSDLPAGGLDTQYF.

In this sample, this clone turned up a few times. The rearrangement uses TRBV2 and TRBJ1-4; the D gene is possibly TRBD1 (6 bases). Trimming pared 8 bases from V and 2 bases from J, leaving 12 bases between. This CDR3 has 14 amino acids. Germline CDR1 SNHLY, CDR2 FYNNEI. This chain's CDR3 is CASQIGGTNEKLFF. CDR3 sequence (DNA): TGTGCCAGCCAAATAGGGGGTACTAATGAAAAACTGTTTTTT.

The rearrangement uses TRBV10-3 and TRBJ2-2; 7 nucleotides align to TRBD1. CDR1 is ENHRY, CDR2 SYGVKD, per germline. The CDR3 spans 16 residues. V lost 1 base and J lost 3; bases outside the gene matches: 5. The CDR3: CAISELDRVHTGELFF. The CDR3 DNA is TGTGCCATCAGTGAGTTAGACAGGGTCCACACCGGGGAGCTGTTTTTT.

The rearrangement uses TRBV5-1 and TRBJ2-2; maybe TRBD1 (5 bases). V shed 7 bases and J shed 4 bases, with 17 bases lying between them. CDR3 size: 15 residues. Germline-derived CDR1 and CDR2 are SGHRS and YFSETQ. The CDR3 here is CASYSPRASTGELFF. The CDR3 coding sequence is TGCGCCAGCTACAGCCCCAGGGCGAGCACCGGGGAGCTGTTTTTT. Variable domain in full (rest from reference TRBV5-1 and TRBJ2-2): KAGVTQTPRYLIKTRGQQVTLSCSPISGHRSVSWYQQTPGQGLQFLFEYFSETQRNKGNFPGRFSGRQFSNSRSEMNVSTLELGDSALYLCASYSPRASTGELFFGEGSRLTVL.

V usage is TRBV4-3 and J usage is TRBJ1-6, with D possibly TRBD1 on 5 matching bases. V lost 0 bases and J lost 9, with 15 bases in between. The germline V gene encodes CDR1 LGHNA and CDR2 YSLEER. The CDR3 covers 16 residues. CDR3 residues: CASSQDPGRGVSPLHF. CDR3 DNA sequence: TGCGCCAGCAGCCAAGACCCCGGGAGGGGCGTTTCACCCCTCCACTTT.

The chain has TRBV4-1 and TRBJ2-6; 9 positions match TRBD1. In germline, CDR1 is MGHRA, CDR2 YSYEKL. The V segment lost 5 bases and the J segment 0 bases; nucleotides outside the gene matches: 5. The CDR3 extends over 17 amino acids. CDR3 amino acids: CASSATGGISGANVLTF. CDR3 bases: TGCGCCAGCAGCGCGACAGGGGGAATCTCTGGGGCCAACGTCCTGACTTTC.

This CDR3 reads CASSRQVNTEAFF. The CDR3 bases are TGTGCCAGCAGCCGCCAGGTGAACACTGAAGCTTTCTTT. The chain joins TRBV6-6 to TRBJ1-1; D gene unclear. The CDR3 consists of 13 residues. V dropped 6 bases and J dropped 0 bases, with 8 bases sitting between them. From germline, CDR1 is MNHNY and CDR2 SVGAGI (reference sequence).

The V call is TRBV9, the J call TRBJ1-1; 8 positions match TRBD1. Trimming removed 7 bases from V and 1 base from J; junction bases left unmatched: 3. The CDR3 loop spans 13 amino acids. Germline assignment: CDR1 SGDLS and CDR2 YYNGEE. The CDR3 spells CASQGAPNTEAFF. In DNA, the CDR3 is TGTGCCAGCCAGGGGGCCCCGAACACTGAAGCTTTCTTT.

This clone was observed a single time. This chain links TRBV5-1 with TRBJ1-2; D call uncertain. There are 14 residues in the CDR3. Trimming stripped 4 bases from V and 0 bases from J, with 10 bases between. Per the germline V gene, CDR1 is SGHRS and CDR2 is YFSETQ. The CDR3, as DNA: TGCGCCAGCAGCCCACAGCCAACTAACTATGGCTACACCTTC. Its protein is CASSPQPTNYGYTF.

J is TRBJ2-5 and V is TRBV7-2; 8 bases fit TRBD2. V shed 7 bases and J 10 bases; nucleotides not matched to a gene: 11. Germline V lookup: CDR1 SGHTA, CDR2 FQGNSA. The CDR3 consists of 13 residues. CDR3: CASTQGGGPFQYF. In nucleotides, the CDR3 is TGTGCCAGCACCCAGGGCGGGGGGCCCTTCCAGTACTTC.

The chain links TRBV2 to TRBJ2-2; TRBD2 agrees at 7 bases. The CDR3 covers 14 residues. Germline V CDR1 and CDR2: SNHLY, FYNNEI. V lost 7 bases and J lost 1; bases outside the gene matches: 3. The CDR3 region is CASNAGVNTGELFF. CDR3 DNA sequence: TGTGCCAGCAACGCGGGGGTGAACACCGGGGAGCTGTTTTTT.

The V and J genes are TRBV19 and TRBJ2-3, with D hard to call. CDR1 LNHDA and CDR2 SQIVND come from the germline V gene (reference sequence). The V and J ends lost 11 bases and 1 base respectively, with 16 bases between them. This CDR3 has 14 amino acids. The CDR3 region has the DNA TGTGCCTCTAACCAGGTACCCGGCACAGATACGCAGTATTTT. Translation: CASNQVPGTDTQYF.

This sequence joins TRBV11-1 and TRBJ2-3; D is unclear. The CDR3 spans 12 residues. Germline CDR1 is SGHAT and CDR2 is FQDESV (reference sequence). V was clipped by 5 bases and J by 3 bases, with 6 bases between them. CDR3 in DNA: TGTGCCAGCAGCCCGGAGACAGATACGCAGTATTTT. This encodes CASSPETDTQYF.

The chain recombines TRBV7-3 with TRBJ1-1, with D possibly being TRBD1 (5 bases). V was clipped by 2 bases and J by 4 bases, with 11 bases between them. This CDR3 has 14 amino acids. The germline V gene encodes CDR1 SGHTA and CDR2 FQGTGA. The CDR3 loop is CASSLSGGVTEAFF. CDR3 bases: TGTGCCAGCAGCTTATCCGGGGGGGTCACTGAAGCTTTCTTT.